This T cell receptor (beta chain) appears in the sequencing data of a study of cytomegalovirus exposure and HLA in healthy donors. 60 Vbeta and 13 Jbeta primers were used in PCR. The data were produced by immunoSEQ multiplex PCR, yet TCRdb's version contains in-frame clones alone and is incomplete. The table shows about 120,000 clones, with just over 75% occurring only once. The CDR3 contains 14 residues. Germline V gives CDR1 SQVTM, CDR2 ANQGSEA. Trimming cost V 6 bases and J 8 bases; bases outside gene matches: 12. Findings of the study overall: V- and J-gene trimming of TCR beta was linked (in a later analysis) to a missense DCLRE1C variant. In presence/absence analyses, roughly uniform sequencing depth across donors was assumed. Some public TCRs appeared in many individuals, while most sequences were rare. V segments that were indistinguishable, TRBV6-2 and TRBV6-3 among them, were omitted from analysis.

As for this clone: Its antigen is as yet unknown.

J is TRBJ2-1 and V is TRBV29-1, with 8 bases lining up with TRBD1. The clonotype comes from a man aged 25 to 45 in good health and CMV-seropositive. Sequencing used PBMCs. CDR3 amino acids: CSVHRTGLFDEQFF. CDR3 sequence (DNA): TGCAGCGTACACCGGACAGGGCTTTTTGATGAGCAGTTCTTC.